This TCR beta chain is drawn from a study of blood T cell repertoires in COVID-19. V lost 3 bases, J lost 10 bases, and 13 bases lay in between. The CDR3 is 12 amino acids. Germline V lookup: CDR1 SGHTA, CDR2 FQGTGA. Libraries were prepared by immunoSEQ multiplex PCR; TCRdb keeps only in-frame clonotypes and omits some of them. The sample lists more than 200,000 clones, around four fifths seen once, with 4.2% in the top ten. This clone was seen just once. Sequenced sample: peripheral blood. The sequence came from a man in his sixties with acute or convalescent COVID-19. The chain couples TRBV7-3 to TRBJ2-7, with D tentatively TRBD2 (6 bases). The CDR3 sequence: CASSFPEGKQYF. CDR3 nucleotide sequence: TGTGCCAGCAGCTTCCCGGAGGGGAAACAGTACTTC.